This section outlines one T cell receptor (beta chain) sequence together with its context. This clone was recorded once. Its recognized antigen is unknown. One base away there is no much larger clone; base qualities are not given. V and J are trimmed by 2 bases and 5 bases, and the gene matches miss 0 bases of the junction. CDR1 and CDR2 were assigned from the germline V gene (reference sequence) as GTSNPN and SVGIG. The CDR3 covers 12 residues, taking in both the cysteine and the phenylalanine. The entry retains the CDR3 DNA only, 36 bases that are in frame from base 1. The sample is drawn from a study of persistence of HIV-infected CD4 T cells (dated by TCRdb to about 2020). Context from the whole study: Suppressive ART had been received by participants for a median of roughly eight years. Peripheral blood samples of up to roughly 200 mL were taken at multiple time points, with the exception of a couple of participants who underwent leukapheresis at a single time point. Proviral sequencing was used to assess clonality among infected cells, whereas TCRbeta sequencing gauged the clonality of all cells within each sorted population. Anti-CD3/anti-CD28 stimulation activated a higher proportion of cells, with a lower memory fraction, than antigen stimulation. Cross-participant TCR cluster analysis included roughly 8 participants for CMV and roughly 7 participants for Gag. The study isolated CMV- and HIV-1 Gag-responding CD4+ T cells from ART-treated individuals to examine antigen-driven clonal expansion of HIV-1-infected cells. Points the paper makes about the study in general: TCRbeta richness in CMV- and Gag-responding cells was significantly lower than in anti-CD3/anti-CD28-responding cells; CMV-responding cells had higher oligoclonality than CD3/CD28-stimulated and Gag-responding cells. Within the same sorted populations, TCR oligoclonality correlated with proviral oligoclonality. Only a small number of individuals took part in the study, and the range of antigens tested was limited. Bulk TCR analyses could not be limited to the rare CMV-responding cells that actually contained HIV-1 proviruses. Enrichment of degenerate expanded CDR3beta sequences was found in antigen-responding cells, suggesting convergent selection of CD4+ responses to CMV and Gag.

The immunoSEQ hsTCRB assay version 4 in survey mode was used to sequence TCRbeta repertoires from genomic DNA. For TCRbeta sequencing, genomic DNA was diluted to around 10 ng/uL, with up to about 1 ug used per sample. The source study handled its data this way. ImmunoSeq Analyzer 3.0 was used for analysis of TCRbeta data, and diversity was computed on productive nucleotide rearrangements. Using the Immunarch R package, lower-bound TCR diversity was estimated with the improved Chao index and clonality was estimated with the Gini coefficient. When different nucleotide rearrangements encoded the same CDR3beta amino acid sequence, each rearrangement was treated as a distinct clonotype. Differential abundance analysis identified TCRbeta sequences significantly enriched in antigen-responding cells relative to anti-CD3/anti-CD28-activated cells. Using predicted peptide-MHC specificity as the basis, GLIPH2 grouped TCRs into clusters, both for each participant individually and for the merged data sets that combined participants. TCRdb carries this immuneACCESS record with in-frame sequences only. Its versions omit some clonotypes, under half of them owing to an unresolved V gene in the studies checked, with the rest unexplained. V and J calls plus clone size are reproduced from that table; the DNA served to infer D and trimming. Recorded for this sample are under 50,000 clones; over 80% of them occurred a single time. About 3.1% of the sample rests with the top ten.

Read against the paper, the sample's treatment or condition label means: suppressive antiretroviral therapy. Cells were stimulated with anti-CD3/anti-CD28 magnetic beads as a nonspecific positive control representing the CD4+ T cell repertoire. Sorting of responding CD4+ T cells was based on upregulation of both CD40 ligand and CD69. Participants were HIV-1-infected adults who started suppressive ART during chronic infection. For at least 4 years, the participants' plasma HIV-1 RNA had been undetectable, below 50 copies/mL. To be included, a participant needed positive CMV serology and a CD4+ T cell count above 400 cells/uL. Before stimulation, PBMCs were isolated using density centrifugation and depleted of CD8+ T cells. For approximately 17 hours, CD8-depleted PBMCs were stimulated with anti-CD28/CD49d costimulation, a CD40-blocking antibody, and enfuvirtide, which was added to prevent new infections. Sorting was done on either a Beckman Coulter MoFlo Legacy or an XDP sorter, and propidium iodide was used to exclude dead cells. The QIAamp DNA Mini Kit was used for genomic DNA extraction from samples above one million cells, and the Quick-DNA Microprep Kit was used otherwise.

This receptor was identified in an adult woman with HIV who was CMV-seropositive. The rearrangement joined TRBV30 to TRBJ2-5, and 9 bases in between align with TRBD2. The source was CD4+ T cells sorted from PBMCs after approximately 20-hour stimulation, collected from a patient who received antiretroviral therapy. The sample's cell subset or site label, decoded: CD40L+CD69+ CD4 T cells responding to anti-CD3/anti-CD28 beads, representing the overall repertoire. The CDR3 here reads CAWSSGGETQYF. The nucleotide sequence is given as TGTGCCTGGAGTAGCGGGGGGGAGACCCAGTACTTC.